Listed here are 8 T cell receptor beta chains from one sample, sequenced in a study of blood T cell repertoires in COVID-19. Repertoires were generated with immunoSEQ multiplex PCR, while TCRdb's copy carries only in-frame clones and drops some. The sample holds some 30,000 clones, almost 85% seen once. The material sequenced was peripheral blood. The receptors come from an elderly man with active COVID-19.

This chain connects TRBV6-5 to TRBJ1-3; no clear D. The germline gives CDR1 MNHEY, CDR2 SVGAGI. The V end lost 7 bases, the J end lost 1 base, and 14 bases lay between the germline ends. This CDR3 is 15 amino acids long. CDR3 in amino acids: CASTSETYSGNTIYF. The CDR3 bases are TGTGCCAGCACGTCGGAGACTTATTCTGGAAACACCATATATTTT.

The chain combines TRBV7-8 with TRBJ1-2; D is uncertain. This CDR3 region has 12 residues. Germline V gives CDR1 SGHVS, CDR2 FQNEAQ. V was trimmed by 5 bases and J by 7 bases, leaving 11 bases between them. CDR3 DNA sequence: TGTGCCAGCAGCCCAGGATTGACTGGCTACACCTTC. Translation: CASSPGLTGYTF.

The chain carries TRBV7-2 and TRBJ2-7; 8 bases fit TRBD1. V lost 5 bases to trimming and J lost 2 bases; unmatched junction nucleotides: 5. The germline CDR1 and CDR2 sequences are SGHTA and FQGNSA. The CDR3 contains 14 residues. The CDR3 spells CASSRDRSAYEQYF. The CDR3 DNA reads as TGTGCCAGCAGCCGGGACAGGTCTGCCTACGAGCAGTACTTC.

CDR3 nucleotide sequence: TGCGCCAGCAGCCGCCTTCGGGACTACGAGCAGTACTTC. This encodes CASSRLRDYEQYF. The chain links TRBV5-1 to TRBJ2-7, with a weak D call TRBD2 (5 bases). Trimming took off 4 bases at V and 3 bases at J, with 11 bases between the two ends. The CDR3 runs to 13 residues. Germline V lookup: CDR1 SGHRS, CDR2 YFSETQ.

The CDR3 loop reads CASSPRTTQETQYF. CDR3 nucleotide sequence: TGCGCCAGCAGCCCCCGGACAACTCAAGAGACCCAGTACTTC. This chain connects TRBV5-1 to TRBJ2-5, with TRBD1 as a possible D gene (5 bases). The CDR3 is 14 amino acids. V lost 4 bases and J lost 2, with 12 bases in between. The germline CDR1 and CDR2 sequences are SGHRS and YFSETQ. The entire variable domain, with the rest obtained from reference TRBV5-1 and TRBJ2-5, is as follows: KAGVTQTPRYLIKTRGQQVTLSCSPISGHRSVSWYQQTPGQGLQFLFEYFSETQRNKGNFPGRFSGRQFSNSRSEMNVSTLELGDSALYLCASSPRTTQETQYFGPGTRLLVL.

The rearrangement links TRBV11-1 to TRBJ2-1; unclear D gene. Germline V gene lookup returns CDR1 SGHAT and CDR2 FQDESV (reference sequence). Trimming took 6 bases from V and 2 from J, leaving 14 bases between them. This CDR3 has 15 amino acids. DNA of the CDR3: TGTGCCAGCAGAGATGGTAGAGTTACCTACAATGAGCAGTTCTTC. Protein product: CASRDGRVTYNEQFF.

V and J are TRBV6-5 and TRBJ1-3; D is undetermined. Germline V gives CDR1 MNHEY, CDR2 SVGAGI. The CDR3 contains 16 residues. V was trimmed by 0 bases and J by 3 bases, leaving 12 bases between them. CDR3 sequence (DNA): TGTGCCAGCAGTTACTCGCGGGCTGAAGGTGGAAACACCATATATTTT. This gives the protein CASSYSRAEGGNTIYF.

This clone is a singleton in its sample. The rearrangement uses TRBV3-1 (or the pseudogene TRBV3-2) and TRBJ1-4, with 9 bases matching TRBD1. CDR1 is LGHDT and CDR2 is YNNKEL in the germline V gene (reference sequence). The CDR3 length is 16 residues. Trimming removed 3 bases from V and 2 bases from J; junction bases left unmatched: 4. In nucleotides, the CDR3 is TGTGCCAGCAGCCAGTATGGGACAGGGACTAATGAAAAACTGTTTTTT. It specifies CASSQYGTGTNEKLFF.